This T cell receptor (beta chain) was captured in a study of CD8 T cells in Susac syndrome. Trimming took 4 bases from V and 4 from J, leaving 16 bases between them. CDR3 length: 14 amino acids. From germline, CDR1 is GTSNPN and CDR2 SVGIG (reference sequence). RNA totalling about 0.45 to 1 ug underwent reverse transcription with random hexamers. The authors amplified TCR beta CDR3 across 54 Vbeta and 13 Jbeta using immunoSEQ multiplex PCR. TCRdb re-called the immunoSEQ multiplex PCR reads with MiXCR, one entry per CDR3 protein. The data contain 160,000 or so distinct CDR3 sequences, approximately 95% of them singletons.

Sequencing was done on a sample of CD8+ T cells from PBMCs. The chain couples TRBV30 to TRBJ1-2; D is unresolved. This sequence originates from a human donor with multiple sclerosis. The CDR3 sequence is CAWIPPGITYGYTF. The CDR3 DNA sequence: TGTGCCTGGATACCCCCCGGGATTACCTATGGCTACACCTTC.